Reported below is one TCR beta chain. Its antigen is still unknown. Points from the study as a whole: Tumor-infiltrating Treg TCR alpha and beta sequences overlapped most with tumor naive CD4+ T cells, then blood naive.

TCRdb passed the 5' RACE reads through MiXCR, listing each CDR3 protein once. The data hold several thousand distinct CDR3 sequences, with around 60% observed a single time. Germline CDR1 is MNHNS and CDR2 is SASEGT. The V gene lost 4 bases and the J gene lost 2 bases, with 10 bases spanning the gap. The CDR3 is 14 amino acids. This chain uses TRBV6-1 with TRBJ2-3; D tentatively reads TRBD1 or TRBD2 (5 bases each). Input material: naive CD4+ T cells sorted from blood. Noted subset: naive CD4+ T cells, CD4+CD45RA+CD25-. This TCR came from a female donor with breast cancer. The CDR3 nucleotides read TGTGCCAGCAGTGGGGACCCTTACACAGATACGCAGTATTTT. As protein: CASSGDPYTDTQYF.